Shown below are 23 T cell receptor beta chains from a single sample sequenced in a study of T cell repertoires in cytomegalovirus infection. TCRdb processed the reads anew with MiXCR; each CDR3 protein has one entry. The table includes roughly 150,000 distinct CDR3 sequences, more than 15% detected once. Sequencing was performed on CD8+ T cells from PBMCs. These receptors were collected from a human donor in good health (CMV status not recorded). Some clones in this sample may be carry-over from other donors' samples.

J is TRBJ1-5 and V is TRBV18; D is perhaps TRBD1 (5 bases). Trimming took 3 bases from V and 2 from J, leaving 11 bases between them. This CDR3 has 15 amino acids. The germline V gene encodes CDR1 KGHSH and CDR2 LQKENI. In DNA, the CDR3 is TGTGCCAGCTCACCGGGCGACAGACGCAATCAGCCCCAGCATTTT. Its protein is CASSPGDRRNQPQHF.

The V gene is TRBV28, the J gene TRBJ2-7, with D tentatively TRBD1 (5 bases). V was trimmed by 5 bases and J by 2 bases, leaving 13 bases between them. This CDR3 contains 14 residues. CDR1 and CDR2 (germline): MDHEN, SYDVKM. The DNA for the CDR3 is TGTGCCAGCAGTGCCCGACAGAATACCTACGAGCAGTACTTC. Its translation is CASSARQNTYEQYF.

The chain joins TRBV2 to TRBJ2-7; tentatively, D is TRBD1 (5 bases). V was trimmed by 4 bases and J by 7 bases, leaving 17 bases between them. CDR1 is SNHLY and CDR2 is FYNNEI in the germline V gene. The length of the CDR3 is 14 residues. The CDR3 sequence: CASSGARQPTEQYF. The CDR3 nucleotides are TGTGCCAGCAGTGGGGCGAGACAGCCAACAGAGCAGTACTTC.

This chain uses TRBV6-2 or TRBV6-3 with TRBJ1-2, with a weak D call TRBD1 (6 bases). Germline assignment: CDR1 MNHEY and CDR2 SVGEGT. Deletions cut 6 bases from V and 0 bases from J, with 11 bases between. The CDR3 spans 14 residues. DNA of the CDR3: TGTGCCAGCAGGGGGACACCAGCTAACTATGGCTACACCTTC. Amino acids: CASRGTPANYGYTF.

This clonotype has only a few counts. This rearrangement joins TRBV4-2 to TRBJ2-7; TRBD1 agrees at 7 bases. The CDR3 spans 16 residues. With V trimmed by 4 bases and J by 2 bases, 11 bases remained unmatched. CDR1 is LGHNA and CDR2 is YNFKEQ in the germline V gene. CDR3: CASSPEPGQLTYEQYF. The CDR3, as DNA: TGTGCCAGCAGCCCAGAACCGGGACAGTTAACCTACGAGCAGTACTTC.

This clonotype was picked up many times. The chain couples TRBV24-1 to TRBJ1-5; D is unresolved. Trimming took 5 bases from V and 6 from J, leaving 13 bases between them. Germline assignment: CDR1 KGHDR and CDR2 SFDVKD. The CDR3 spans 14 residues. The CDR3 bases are TGTGCCACCAGTGGATCTCACGGAATTCAGCCCCAGCATTTT. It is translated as CATSGSHGIQPQHF.

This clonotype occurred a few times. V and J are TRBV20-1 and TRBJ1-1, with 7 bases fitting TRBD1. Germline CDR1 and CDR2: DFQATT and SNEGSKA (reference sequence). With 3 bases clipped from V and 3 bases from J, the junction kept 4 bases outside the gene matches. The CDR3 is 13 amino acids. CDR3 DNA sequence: TGCAGTGCTAGCAGGGGGACAGACACTGAAGCTTTCTTT. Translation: CSASRGTDTEAFF.

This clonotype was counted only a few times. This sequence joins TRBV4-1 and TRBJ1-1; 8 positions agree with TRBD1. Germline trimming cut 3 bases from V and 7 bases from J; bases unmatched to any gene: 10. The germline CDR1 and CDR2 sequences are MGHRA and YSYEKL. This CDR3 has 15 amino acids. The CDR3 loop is CASSHAQGARDEAFF. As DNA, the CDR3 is TGCGCCAGCAGCCATGCCCAGGGGGCCAGGGATGAAGCTTTCTTT.

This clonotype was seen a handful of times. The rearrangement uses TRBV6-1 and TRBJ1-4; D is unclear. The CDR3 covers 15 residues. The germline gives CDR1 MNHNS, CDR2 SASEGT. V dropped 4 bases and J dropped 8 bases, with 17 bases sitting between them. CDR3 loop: CASSAQEKQYEKLFF. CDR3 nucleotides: TGTGCCAGCAGTGCGCAGGAAAAGCAGTACGAAAAACTGTTTTTT.

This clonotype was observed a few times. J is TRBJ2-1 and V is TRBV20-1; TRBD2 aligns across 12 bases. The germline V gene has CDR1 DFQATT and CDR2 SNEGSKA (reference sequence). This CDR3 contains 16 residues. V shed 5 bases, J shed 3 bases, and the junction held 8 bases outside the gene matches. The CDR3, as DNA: TGCAGTGCTTATGAATCGGGACTAGCGGGCTACAATGAGCAGTTCTTC. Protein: CSAYESGLAGYNEQFF.

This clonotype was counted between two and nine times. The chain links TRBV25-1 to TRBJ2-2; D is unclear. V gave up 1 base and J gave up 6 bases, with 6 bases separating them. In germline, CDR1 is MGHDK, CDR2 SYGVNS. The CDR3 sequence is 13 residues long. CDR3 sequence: CASSELFPGELFF. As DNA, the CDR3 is TGTGCCAGCAGTGAATTGTTTCCCGGGGAGCTGTTTTTT.

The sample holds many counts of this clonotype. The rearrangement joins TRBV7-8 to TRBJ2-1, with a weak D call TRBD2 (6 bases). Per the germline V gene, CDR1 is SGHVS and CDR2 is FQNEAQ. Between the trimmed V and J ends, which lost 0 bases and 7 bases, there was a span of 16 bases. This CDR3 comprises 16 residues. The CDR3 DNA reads TGTGCCAGCAGCTTAGCGGGCGGGATCAGTCTGAATGAGCAGTTCTTC. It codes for CASSLAGGISLNEQFF.

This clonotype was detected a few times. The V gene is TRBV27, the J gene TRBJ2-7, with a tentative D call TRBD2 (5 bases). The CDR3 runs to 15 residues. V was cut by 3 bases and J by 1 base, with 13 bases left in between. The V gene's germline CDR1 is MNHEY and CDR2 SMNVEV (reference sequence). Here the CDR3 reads CASSFGGPSSYEQYF. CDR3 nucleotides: TGTGCCAGCAGTTTTGGAGGACCCTCATCCTACGAGCAGTACTTC.

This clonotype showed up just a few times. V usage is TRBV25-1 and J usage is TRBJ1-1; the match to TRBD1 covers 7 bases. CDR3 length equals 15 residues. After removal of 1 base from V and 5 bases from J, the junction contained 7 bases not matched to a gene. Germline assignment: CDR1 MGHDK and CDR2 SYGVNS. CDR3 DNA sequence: TGTGCCAGCAGTGAATGGGCAGGGGGTCGAACTGAAGCTTTCTTT. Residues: CASSEWAGGRTEAFF.

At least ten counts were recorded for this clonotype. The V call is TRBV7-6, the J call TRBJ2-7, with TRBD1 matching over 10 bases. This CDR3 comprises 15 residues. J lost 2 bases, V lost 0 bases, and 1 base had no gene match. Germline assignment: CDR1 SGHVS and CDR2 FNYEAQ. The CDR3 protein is CASSLAGTGAYEQYF. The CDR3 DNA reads TGTGCCAGCAGCTTAGCCGGGACAGGGGCCTACGAGCAGTACTTC.

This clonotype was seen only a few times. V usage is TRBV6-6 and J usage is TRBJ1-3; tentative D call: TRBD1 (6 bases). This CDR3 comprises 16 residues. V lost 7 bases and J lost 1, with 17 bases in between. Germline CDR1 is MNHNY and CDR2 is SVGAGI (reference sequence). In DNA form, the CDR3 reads TGTGCCAGCACCGGGACATGGTTGCCGTCTGGAAACACCATATATTTT. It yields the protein CASTGTWLPSGNTIYF.

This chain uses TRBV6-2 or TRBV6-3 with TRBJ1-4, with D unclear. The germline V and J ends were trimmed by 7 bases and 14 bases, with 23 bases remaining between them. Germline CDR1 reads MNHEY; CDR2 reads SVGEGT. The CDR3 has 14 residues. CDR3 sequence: CASTRKGGNRGLFF. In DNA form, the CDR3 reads TGTGCCAGCACCAGAAAAGGAGGTAACAGAGGGCTGTTTTTT.

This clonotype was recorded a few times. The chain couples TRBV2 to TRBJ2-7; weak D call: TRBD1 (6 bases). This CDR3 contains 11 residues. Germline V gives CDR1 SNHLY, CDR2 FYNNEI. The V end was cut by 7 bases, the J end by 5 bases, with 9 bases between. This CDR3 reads CASTGGNEQYF. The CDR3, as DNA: TGTGCCAGCACTGGGGGCAACGAGCAGTACTTC.

The CDR3 coding sequence is TGTGCCACCAGCAGAGACGGGGGGGCCTACACCGGGGAGCTGTTTTTT. This sequence encodes CATSRDGGAYTGELFF. The rearrangement joins TRBV15 to TRBJ2-2; 8 bases are a match to TRBD2. V dropped 0 bases and J dropped 3; count of bases not matched to a gene: 3. The CDR3 is 16 amino acids. Germline CDR1 and CDR2: LNHNV and YYDKDF (reference sequence).

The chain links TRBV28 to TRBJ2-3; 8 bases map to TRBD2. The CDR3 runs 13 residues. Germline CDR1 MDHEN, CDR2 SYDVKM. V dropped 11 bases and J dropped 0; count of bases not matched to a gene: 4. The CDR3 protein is CASGGQSTDTQYF. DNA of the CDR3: TGTGCCTCGGGGGGGCAGAGCACAGATACGCAGTATTTT.

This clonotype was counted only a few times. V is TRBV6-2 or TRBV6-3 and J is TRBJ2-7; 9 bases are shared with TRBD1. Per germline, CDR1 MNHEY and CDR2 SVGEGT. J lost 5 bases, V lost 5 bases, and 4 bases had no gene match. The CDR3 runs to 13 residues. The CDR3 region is CASSRRDRDEQYF. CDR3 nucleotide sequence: TGTGCCAGCAGTCGCCGGGACAGGGACGAGCAGTACTTC.

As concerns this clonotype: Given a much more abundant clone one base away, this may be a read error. The CDR3, as DNA: TGTGCCAGCAGCTTTGAGAGGAACACTGAAGCTTTCTTT. Translation: CASSFERNTEAFF. This chain joins TRBV7-9 and TRBJ1-1; D unclear. The germline CDR1 and CDR2 sequences are SEHNR and FQNEAQ (reference sequence). V lost 3 bases to trimming and J lost 1 base, with 6 bases between them. This CDR3 contains 13 residues.

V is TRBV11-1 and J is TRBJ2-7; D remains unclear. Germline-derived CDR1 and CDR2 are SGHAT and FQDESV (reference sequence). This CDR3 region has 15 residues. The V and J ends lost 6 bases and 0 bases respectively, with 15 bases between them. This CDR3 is CASRKSEHISYEQYF. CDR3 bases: TGTGCCAGCAGGAAGAGTGAGCACATCTCCTACGAGCAGTACTTC. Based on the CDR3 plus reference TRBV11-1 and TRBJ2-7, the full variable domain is EAEVAQSPRYKITEKSQAVAFWCDPISGHATLYWYRQILGQGPELLVQFQDESVVDDSQLPKDRFSAERLKGVDSTLKIQPAELGDSAMYLCASRKSEHISYEQYFGPGTRLTVT.